These T cell receptor beta chains were read from a single sample in a study of cytomegalovirus exposure and HLA in healthy donors. Assay used: immunoSEQ multiplex PCR; TCRdb lists only in-frame clones, some missing. The sample has about 120,000 clones, approximately 75% seen once. Sample: PBMCs. Receptors were obtained from a woman between 50 and 59 years old in good health and CMV-seronegative. CDR3s include the opening cysteine and the closing phenylalanine or tryptophan. D genes are given only for firm matches. The listing skips clone size in some rows; elsewhere it reads once, few, many or a size class.

V gene: TRBV7-9; clone size: -; J gene: TRBJ1-5; D gene: -; CDR3 DNA: TGTTCCAGCGGGGGAGGGCAGCCCCAGCATTTT; CDR3 protein: CSSGGGQPQHF
V gene: TRBV19; clone size: once; J gene: TRBJ1-5; D gene: TRBD1; CDR3 DNA: TGTGCCAGTAGTATATCCGGACAGGGAGACTTTCCCCAGCATTTT; CDR3 protein: CASSISGQGDFPQHF
V gene: TRBV7-2; clone size: -; J gene: TRBJ2-7; D gene: TRBD2; CDR3 DNA: TGTGCCAGCAGGGACACTAGCGGGAGTTACGAGCAGTACTTC; CDR3 protein: CASRDTSGSYEQYF
V gene: TRBV28; clone size: -; J gene: TRBJ2-1; D gene: -; CDR3 DNA: TGTGCCAGCAGTTTATCGGCAAGCGGAGGGGACAATGAGCAGTTCTTC; CDR3 protein: CASSLSASGGDNEQFF
V gene: TRBV6-5; clone size: -; J gene: TRBJ2-2; D gene: -; CDR3 DNA: TGTGCCAGCATTAGCGGTCAACTGAGTGCCGGGGAGCTGTTTTTT; CDR3 protein: CASISGQLSAGELFF
V gene: TRBV7-9; clone size: once; J gene: TRBJ2-1; D gene: TRBD2; CDR3 DNA: TGTGCCACCGGGCGGGAGGGAGCCTACAATGAGCAGTTCTTC; CDR3 protein: CATGREGAYNEQFF
V gene: TRBV6-7; clone size: -; J gene: TRBJ2-1; D gene: TRBD1; CDR3 DNA: TGTGCCAGCAGTTACTCCGGACAGGGGGCCTACAATGAGCAGTTCTTC; CDR3 protein: CASSYSGQGAYNEQFF
V gene: TRBV6-1; clone size: few; J gene: TRBJ2-3; D gene: -; CDR3 DNA: TGTGCCAGCAGTGACAGGGGCACAGATACGCAGTATTTT; CDR3 protein: CASSDRGTDTQYF
V gene: TRBV7-9; clone size: -; J gene: TRBJ1-1; D gene: -; CDR3 DNA: TGTGCCAGCAGCTTGCAGGGATACACTGAAGCTTTCTTT; CDR3 protein: CASSLQGYTEAFF
V gene: TRBV4-3; clone size: once; J gene: TRBJ2-1; D gene: -; CDR3 DNA: TGCGCCAGCAGCCTACCTTTCGGCGGCAAGCAGTTCTTC; CDR3 protein: CASSLPFGGKQFF
V gene: TRBV7-9; clone size: -; J gene: TRBJ2-7; D gene: TRBD1; CDR3 DNA: TGTGCCAGCAGCCCATGGGACAGGGCCTACGAGCAGTACTTC; CDR3 protein: CASSPWDRAYEQYF
V gene: TRBV5-1; clone size: once; J gene: TRBJ1-1; D gene: -; CDR3 DNA: TGCGCCAGCAGCTTGCAGGGGAACACTGAAGCTTTCTTT; CDR3 protein: CASSLQGNTEAFF
V gene: TRBV10-3; clone size: once; J gene: TRBJ2-1; D gene: TRBD2; CDR3 DNA: TGTGCCATCAGTAAGCGGGGGGAACAATACAATGAGCAGTTCTTC; CDR3 protein: CAISKRGEQYNEQFF
V gene: TRBV28; clone size: -; J gene: TRBJ1-5; D gene: -; CDR3 DNA: TGTGCCAGCAGTTTAACGCAGTTTAGCAATCAGCCCCAGCATTTT; CDR3 protein: CASSLTQFSNQPQHF
V gene: TRBV25-1; clone size: -; J gene: TRBJ2-2; D gene: -; CDR3 DNA: TGTGCCAGCCTTGGGTGGGAGTCGGCCGGGGAGCTGTTTTTT; CDR3 protein: CASLGWESAGELFF
V gene: TRBV19; clone size: -; J gene: TRBJ2-7; D gene: -; CDR3 DNA: TGTGCCAGTAGTGGGACTCGTGGGGAGCAGTACTTC; CDR3 protein: CASSGTRGEQYF
V gene: TRBV9; clone size: -; J gene: TRBJ2-7; D gene: -; CDR3 DNA: TGTGCCAGCAGCGTAGTGAGCGGCAGCAACGAGCAGTACTTC; CDR3 protein: CASSVVSGSNEQYF
V gene: TRBV20-1; clone size: -; J gene: TRBJ2-3; D gene: -; CDR3 DNA: TGCAGTGCTAGAGAACTCATTTTT; CDR3 protein: CSARELIF
V gene: TRBV28; clone size: few; J gene: TRBJ1-1; D gene: -; CDR3 DNA: TGTGCCAGCAGTTTCCCATACGGGGGGCCCGACACTGAAGCTTTCTTT; CDR3 protein: CASSFPYGGPDTEAFF
V gene: TRBV27; clone size: -; J gene: TRBJ2-3; D gene: TRBD2; CDR3 DNA: TGTGCCAGCAGTATTCTCGGGAGGGCCCCGGCCACAGATACGCAGTATTTT; CDR3 protein: CASSILGRAPATDTQYF
V gene: TRBV29-1; clone size: few; J gene: TRBJ2-1; D gene: TRBD2; CDR3 DNA: TGCAGCGTTGGACTAGCGGACAATGAGCAGTTCTTC; CDR3 protein: CSVGLADNEQFF
V gene: TRBV7-9; clone size: few; J gene: TRBJ2-7; D gene: -; CDR3 DNA: TGTGCCAGCAGCTTAGTTGGGTCAGGGTTCGACGAGCAGTACTTC; CDR3 protein: CASSLVGSGFDEQYF
V gene: TRBV9; clone size: -; J gene: TRBJ1-1; D gene: -; CDR3 DNA: TGTGCCAGCAGCGTAGAGGGGGACACTGAAGCTTTCTTT; CDR3 protein: CASSVEGDTEAFF
V gene: TRBV7-9; clone size: few; J gene: TRBJ2-4; D gene: TRBD2; CDR3 DNA: TGTGCCAGCAGCTTAATGGGGGAGGGCCAGGTCAAAAACATTCAGTACTTC; CDR3 protein: CASSLMGEGQVKNIQYF
V gene: TRBV10-3; clone size: few; J gene: TRBJ1-1; D gene: -; CDR3 DNA: TGTGCCATCAGTGAGTCCCTCGGGGAAGCTTTCTTT; CDR3 protein: CAISESLGEAFF
V gene: TRBV7-9; clone size: few; J gene: TRBJ2-1; D gene: -; CDR3 DNA: TGTTCCAGCAGCTCGTTCGTCGGGGGAGAGCTCTCCTACAATGAGCAGTTCTTC; CDR3 protein: CSSSSFVGGELSYNEQFF
V gene: TRBV18; clone size: -; J gene: TRBJ2-5; D gene: TRBD2; CDR3 DNA: TGTGCCAGCTCAGGGATAGCGGGAGTCCAAGAGACCCAGTACTTC; CDR3 protein: CASSGIAGVQETQYF
V gene: TRBV6-5; clone size: -; J gene: TRBJ1-2; D gene: -; CDR3 DNA: TGTGCCAGCAGTTACGGCCCTCCTAACTATGGCTACACCTTC; CDR3 protein: CASSYGPPNYGYTF
V gene: TRBV28; clone size: once; J gene: TRBJ2-5; D gene: -; CDR3 DNA: TGTGCCAGCAGTTTCAGGGACCAAGAGACCCAGTACTTC; CDR3 protein: CASSFRDQETQYF
V gene: TRBV5-1; clone size: -; J gene: TRBJ2-7; D gene: TRBD2; CDR3 DNA: TGCGCCAGCAGCTCACCGGGACTAGCGGGGTCGTCCGTGTACTTC; CDR3 protein: CASSSPGLAGSSVYF
V gene: TRBV7-2; clone size: -; J gene: TRBJ2-1; D gene: TRBD2; CDR3 DNA: TGTGCCAGCAGCTTAGAGGGGGGGACTAGCGGGAGTATACAGTTCTTC; CDR3 protein: CASSLEGGTSGSIQFF
V gene: TRBV27; clone size: -; J gene: TRBJ2-3; D gene: -; CDR3 DNA: TGTGCCAGCAGTTCTCTACAGGAGGATACGCAGTATTTT; CDR3 protein: CASSSLQEDTQYF
V gene: TRBV11-2; clone size: -; J gene: TRBJ1-1; D gene: -; CDR3 DNA: TGTGCCAGCAGCTTAGTTCGGGGGGTGAGCACTGAAGCTTTCTTT; CDR3 protein: CASSLVRGVSTEAFF
V gene: TRBV15; clone size: -; J gene: TRBJ1-1; D gene: -; CDR3 DNA: TGTGCCACCAGCAGAGATCTCCCGAGAACGGGGAACACTGAAGCTTTCTTT; CDR3 protein: CATSRDLPRTGNTEAFF
V gene: TRBV13; clone size: few; J gene: TRBJ2-7; D gene: -; CDR3 DNA: TGTGCCAGCAGCTTGGAGCGATCCTACGAGCAGTACTTC; CDR3 protein: CASSLERSYEQYF
V gene: TRBV7-6; clone size: -; J gene: TRBJ1-5; D gene: TRBD1; CDR3 DNA: TGTGCCAGCAGCGCCGAACAGGGGGGAGTCAATCAGCCCCAGCATTTT; CDR3 protein: CASSAEQGGVNQPQHF
V gene: TRBV5-1; clone size: few; J gene: TRBJ1-3; D gene: -; CDR3 DNA: TGCGCCAGCCGCGACTCAGTTGGTAACTCTGGAAACACCATATATTTT; CDR3 protein: CASRDSVGNSGNTIYF
V gene: TRBV7-3; clone size: -; J gene: TRBJ2-6; D gene: TRBD1; CDR3 DNA: TGTGCCAGCAGCTGGGACAGGGCAGCCGGGGCCAACGTCCTGACTTTC; CDR3 protein: CASSWDRAAGANVLTF
V gene: TRBV7-2; clone size: -; J gene: TRBJ2-5; D gene: TRBD2; CDR3 DNA: TGTGCCAGCAGCTTAACTAGCGGGAGGGCCAGGGAGACCCAGTACTTC; CDR3 protein: CASSLTSGRARETQYF
V gene: TRBV5-6; clone size: -; J gene: TRBJ1-2; D gene: -; CDR3 DNA: TGTGCCAGCAGCCCGGGAGGTGGGGAGTATGGCTACACCTTC; CDR3 protein: CASSPGGGEYGYTF
V gene: TRBV5-6; clone size: -; J gene: TRBJ2-1; D gene: TRBD2; CDR3 DNA: TGTGCCAGCAGCTACCGTACTAGCGGGATTAATGAGCAGTTCTTC; CDR3 protein: CASSYRTSGINEQFF
V gene: TRBV27; clone size: -; J gene: TRBJ2-3; D gene: TRBD2; CDR3 DNA: TGTGCCAGCAGGGCCGAGGACGGGGGAGGGACGGATACGCAGTATTTT; CDR3 protein: CASRAEDGGGTDTQYF
V gene: TRBV28; clone size: -; J gene: TRBJ2-7; D gene: -; CDR3 DNA: TGTGCCAGCAGTGGGGCCCCGGGACACCGATACGAGCAGTACTTC; CDR3 protein: CASSGAPGHRYEQYF
V gene: TRBV28; clone size: -; J gene: TRBJ2-3; D gene: -; CDR3 DNA: TGTGCCAGCAGTTCCCGGATCACGGGAGTTGCAGATACGCAGTATTTT; CDR3 protein: CASSSRITGVADTQYF
V gene: TRBV5-6; clone size: once; J gene: TRBJ1-5; D gene: -; CDR3 DNA: TGTGCCAGCAGCTTGGGCCCCCCGCAGTCCCAGCCCCAGCATTTT; CDR3 protein: CASSLGPPQSQPQHF
V gene: TRBV27; clone size: few; J gene: TRBJ1-5; D gene: -; CDR3 DNA: TGTGCCAGCAGTTTTATGGCCGGGAATTGGCCCCAGCATTTT; CDR3 protein: CASSFMAGNWPQHF
V gene: TRBV18; clone size: few; J gene: TRBJ1-6; D gene: TRBD1; CDR3 DNA: TGTGCCAGCTCCCCCGGGACAGGGAATTCACCCCTCCACTTT; CDR3 protein: CASSPGTGNSPLHF
V gene: TRBV28; clone size: once; J gene: TRBJ1-3; D gene: TRBD1; CDR3 DNA: TGTGCCAGCAGTCTACATACCGGGACAGGGGGTATTCGAAGTGGAAACACCATATATTTT; CDR3 protein: CASSLHTGTGGIRSGNTIYF
V gene: TRBV9; clone size: -; J gene: TRBJ1-1; D gene: -; CDR3 DNA: TGTGCCAGCAGCGAGGGATCCGCAGGGGTTGCAGAAGCTTTCTTT; CDR3 protein: CASSEGSAGVAEAFF
V gene: TRBV4-1; clone size: -; J gene: TRBJ2-2; D gene: TRBD2; CDR3 DNA: TGCGCCAGCAGCCAAATAGCGGGAAAGGGAACCGGGGAGCTGTTTTTT; CDR3 protein: CASSQIAGKGTGELFF
V gene: TRBV28; clone size: once; J gene: TRBJ2-4; D gene: -; CDR3 DNA: TGTGCCAGCAGTTTCCATGGGGCAGGGGCCAAAAACATTCAGTACTTC; CDR3 protein: CASSFHGAGAKNIQYF
V gene: TRBV30; clone size: -; J gene: TRBJ2-3; D gene: TRBD1; CDR3 DNA: TGTGCCTGGGGGACAGGACCAGATACGCAGTATTTT; CDR3 protein: CAWGTGPDTQYF
V gene: TRBV10-3; clone size: -; J gene: TRBJ2-7; D gene: -; CDR3 DNA: TGTGCCACCGTTGAAGAGTACGAGCAGTACTTC; CDR3 protein: CATVEEYEQYF
V gene: TRBV6-6; clone size: -; J gene: TRBJ1-2; D gene: -; CDR3 DNA: TGTGCCAGCAGTTACCAGTTGCAGGGCGGTGGCTACACCTTC; CDR3 protein: CASSYQLQGGGYTF
V gene: TRBV9; clone size: -; J gene: TRBJ2-1; D gene: TRBD2; CDR3 DNA: TGTGCCAGCAGCCTCGGGACTAGCGGCCTCTACAATGAGCAGTTCTTC; CDR3 protein: CASSLGTSGLYNEQFF
V gene: TRBV30; clone size: -; J gene: TRBJ2-1; D gene: TRBD2; CDR3 DNA: TGTGCCTGGAGTGTAGGGGCGGGAGGGCCCCGCAATGAGCAGTTCTTC; CDR3 protein: CAWSVGAGGPRNEQFF
V gene: TRBV5-1; clone size: -; J gene: TRBJ2-1; D gene: TRBD1; CDR3 DNA: TGCGCCAGCAGCCTATACCGACAGGGACCATACAATGAGCAGTTCTTC; CDR3 protein: CASSLYRQGPYNEQFF
V gene: TRBV30; clone size: -; J gene: TRBJ1-3; D gene: -; CDR3 DNA: TGTGCCTGGAGTGTCCCCGGTTTTGGAAACACCATATATTTT; CDR3 protein: CAWSVPGFGNTIYF
V gene: TRBV4-3; clone size: -; J gene: TRBJ1-3; D gene: -; CDR3 DNA: TGCGCCAGCAGCCCGACCCGGGAAGGAAACACCATATATTTT; CDR3 protein: CASSPTREGNTIYF
V gene: TRBV4-1; clone size: -; J gene: TRBJ1-1; D gene: -; CDR3 DNA: TGCGCCAGCAGCCTACTTAACTCCATGAACACTGAAGCTTTCTTT; CDR3 protein: CASSLLNSMNTEAFF